This T cell receptor (beta chain) was found in a study of radiation and T cells in renal cell carcinoma. Germline lookup yields CDR1 SQVTM and CDR2 ANQGSEA. The J segment lost 1 base and the V segment lost 2 bases, leaving 15 bases of the junction unmatched. The CDR3 has 20 residues. The time point: blood 4 weeks post-SBRT, at nephrectomy. Described treatment: 15 Gy SBRT to primary tumor, nephrectomy 4 weeks later. Nephrectomy followed 15 Gy stereotactic body radiation by 4 weeks. Serial blood draws occurred at baseline and 2 and 4 weeks post-SBRT. Method: immunoSEQ multiplex PCR; TCRdb's copy keeps in-frame clones and lacks some. The repertoire has about 43,000 clones, roughly 80% of them found once; the top ten carry around 26%. Study-level points and caveats: From baseline, blood top tumor clonotypes peaked at 2 weeks post-radiation.

Points on this clone: Its antigen remains unidentified.

This clonotype originated in a woman aged 70-85 years with renal cell carcinoma. The input for sequencing was blood, taken from a patient whose treatment included radiotherapy and nephrectomy. J is TRBJ2-1 and V is TRBV29-1, with TRBD2 matching over 12 bases. In DNA, the CDR3 is TGCAGCGTTGAACTTCTAGCGGGGGGGCACCCCCAAGGATCCTACAATGAGCAGTTCTTC. Its protein is CSVELLAGGHPQGSYNEQFF.